This T cell receptor beta chain was recorded in a study of cytomegalovirus exposure and HLA in healthy donors. Primers: 60 Vbeta forward and 13 Jbeta reverse. The method was immunoSEQ multiplex PCR; TCRdb's version includes in-frame clones alone and lacks a portion of them. The sample holds 60,000 to 70,000 clones; 75% are singletons and the top ten take approximately 7.8%. The V gene end was trimmed by 6 bases and the J gene end by 0 bases; junction bases not matched to a gene: 8. Germline CDR1 and CDR2: MDHEN and SYDVKM. This CDR3 has 18 amino acids. V and J are TRBV28 and TRBJ2-1, with 13 nucleotides matching TRBD2. The TCR originated in a man in his sixties in good health and CMV-seropositive. Sequencing was done on a sample of PBMCs. CDR3 region: CASRGGGTSGNSYNEQFF. DNA of the CDR3: TGTGCCAGCAGAGGAGGTGGGACTAGCGGGAACTCCTACAATGAGCAGTTCTTC.